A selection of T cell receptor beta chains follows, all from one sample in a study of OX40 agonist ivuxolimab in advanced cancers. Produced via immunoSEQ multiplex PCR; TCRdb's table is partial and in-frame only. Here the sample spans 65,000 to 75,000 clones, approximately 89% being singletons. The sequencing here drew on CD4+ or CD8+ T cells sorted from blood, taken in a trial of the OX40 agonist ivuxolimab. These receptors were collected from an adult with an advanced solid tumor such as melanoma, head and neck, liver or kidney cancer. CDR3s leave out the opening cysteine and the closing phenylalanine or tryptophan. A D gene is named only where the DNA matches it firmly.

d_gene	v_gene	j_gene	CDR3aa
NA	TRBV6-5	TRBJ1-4	ASSLRGTANEKLF
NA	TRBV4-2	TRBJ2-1	ASSQDRAEMGSYNEQF
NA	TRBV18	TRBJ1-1	ASSPEGKTEAF
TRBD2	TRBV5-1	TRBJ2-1	ASSLTSGGAYGEQF
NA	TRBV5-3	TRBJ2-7	ARSLQGAYEQY
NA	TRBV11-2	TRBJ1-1	ASSLAIGTEAF
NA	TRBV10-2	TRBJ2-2	ASSEGSTGELF
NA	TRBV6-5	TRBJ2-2	ASSTYRVRGGELF
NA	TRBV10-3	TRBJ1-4	AIKGETNEKLF
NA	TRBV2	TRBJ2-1	ASSVAGEQF
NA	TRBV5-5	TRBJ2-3	ASSQLQGTPTDTQY
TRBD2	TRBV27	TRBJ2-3	ASKANRLRGGGTDTQY
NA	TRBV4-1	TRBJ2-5	ASSHAGGLSQETQY
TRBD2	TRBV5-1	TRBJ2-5	ASSLGSGGYQETQY
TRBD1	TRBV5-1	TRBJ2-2	ASSTGTGHTGELF
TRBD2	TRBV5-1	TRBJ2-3	ASSSSGGALLDTQY
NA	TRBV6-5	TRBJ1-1	ASRTTGYTEAF
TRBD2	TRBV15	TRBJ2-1	ATSRQGTSGENEQF
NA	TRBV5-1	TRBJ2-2	ASSPRAGTGELF
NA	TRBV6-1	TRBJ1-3	ASSEGTAGNTIY
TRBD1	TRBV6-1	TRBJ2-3	ASSEVRGTGLTDTQY
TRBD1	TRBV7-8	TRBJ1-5	ASSLGDSGQPQH